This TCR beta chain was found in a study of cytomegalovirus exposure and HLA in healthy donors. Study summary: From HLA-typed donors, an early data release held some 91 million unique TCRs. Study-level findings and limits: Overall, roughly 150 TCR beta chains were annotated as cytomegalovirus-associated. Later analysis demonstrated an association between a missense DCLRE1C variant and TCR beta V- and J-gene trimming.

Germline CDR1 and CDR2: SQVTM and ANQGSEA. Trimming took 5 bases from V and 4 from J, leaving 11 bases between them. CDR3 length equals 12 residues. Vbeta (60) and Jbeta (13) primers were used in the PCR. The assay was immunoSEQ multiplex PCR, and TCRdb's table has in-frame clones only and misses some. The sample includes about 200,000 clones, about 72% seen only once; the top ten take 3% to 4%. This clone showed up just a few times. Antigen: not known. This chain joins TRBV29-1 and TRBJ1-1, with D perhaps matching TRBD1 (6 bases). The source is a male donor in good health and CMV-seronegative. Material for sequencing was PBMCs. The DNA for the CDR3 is TGCAGCGTTCGACAGGCGGGCACTGAAGCTTTCTTT. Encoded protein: CSVRQAGTEAFF.